The present TCR beta chain was sequenced within a study of T cell repertoires in cytomegalovirus infection. Overall study context: Indications of both CMV infection and matching HLA type were provided by public TCR beta signatures.

Note on this clonotype: The antigen is not known.

From the reads, TCRdb called clonotypes with MiXCR, one entry per CDR3 protein. Among 150,000 or so distinct CDR3 sequences listed, approximately 17% were seen once. CDR3 length: 14 residues. Trimming took 3 bases from V and 6 from J; bases not matched to a gene: 7. CDR1 and CDR2 from the germline V gene are MNHEY and SMNVEV (reference sequence). Whole-study findings and limits: CMV carriers with the relevant HLA were identified by cumulative public TCR beta family frequency. Clonotype analysis showed dominance of the ex vivo response by HLA-C-restricted CMV-specific TCR beta clonotypes.

This TCR derives from a human donor in good health (CMV status not recorded). Some clones in this sample may be carry-over from other donors' samples. The chain uses TRBV27 and TRBJ1-2, with TRBD1 matching over 7 bases. Sequencing was carried out using CD8+ T cells from PBMCs. CDR3 coding DNA: TGTGCCAGCAGTTTGGGAGGGGGCCGAGATGGCTACACCTTC. This sequence encodes CASSLGGGRDGYTF.